The 32 T cell receptor beta chains reported below all come from one sample, sequenced in a study of T cells in women clearing cervical HPV infection. Method: immunoSEQ multiplex PCR; TCRdb's copy keeps in-frame clones and lacks some. In all, the sample yields 20,000 to 25,000 clones. Specimen: blood buffy coat. These receptor sequences come from a woman between 18 and 75 years old with a cervical HPV16 infection that either progressed to CIN3+ or cleared (not recorded which).

A note on this clone: A junction boundary mismatches the germline segment, possibly from a read error. The read gets to within 3 residues of the CDR3 end, and the germline J gene fills in the rest. The V gene is TRBV4-2, the J gene TRBJ2-7; D not resolved. This CDR3 region has 13 residues. In germline, CDR1 is LGHNA, CDR2 YNFKEQ. CDR3 loop: CASSQDWQAEQYF. CDR3 bases read: TGCGCCAGCAGCCAAGATTGGCAGGCCGAG.

In the case of this clone: The sequenced fragment ends 3 residues before the CDR3 boundary, so the rest is inferred from the germline J gene. The chain has TRBV12-3 or TRBV12-4 and TRBJ1-2; 9 positions agree with TRBD1. The CDR3 covers 16 residues. With V trimmed by 6 bases and J by 5 bases, 13 bases remained unmatched. CDR3 bases read: TGTGCCAGCAGCCCGGGACAGGGTAATAAGATTTATGGC. This sequence encodes CASSPGQGNKIYG. The CDR3 in its entirety is CASSPGQGNKIYGYTF.

CDR3 bases read: TGTGCCAGCAGGACAGGGTGGGGGGCCAACGTG. As protein: CASRTGWGANV. The full CDR3 sequence reads CASRTGWGANVLFF. The chain joins TRBV2 to TRBJ2-2; perhaps TRBD1 as D (7 bases). From the germline J gene comes the end of the CDR3, since the read stops 3 residues before it. CDR3 length: 14 amino acids. Germline V lookup: CDR1 SNHLY, CDR2 FYNNEI.

A note on this clone: The CDR3 end is not reached by the read, which stops 3 residues before it; the germline J gene fills it in. The chain joins TRBV19 to TRBJ1-2; D gene ambiguous. CDR3 length: 16 residues. Germline V gene sequence: CDR1 LNHDA, CDR2 SQIVND (reference sequence). The part of the CDR3 DNA that was read is TGTGCCAGTAGTCCCGGACTAGCGGGAATCGGAGTGGGC. Residues: CASSPGLAGIGVG. The full CDR3 reads CASSPGLAGIGVGYTF.

The sequenced part of the CDR3 DNA is TGTGCCAGCAGTCCCCGGGACAGGGGCGGC. This gives the protein CASSPRDRGG. The full-length CDR3 reads as CASSPRDRGGYTF. This chain connects TRBV12-3 or TRBV12-4 to TRBJ1-2; 10 bases fit TRBD1. The DNA ends 3 residues before the CDR3 does, and the rest of the CDR3 is filled in from the germline J gene. There are 13 residues in the CDR3.

Notes on this clone: The read ends 3 residues shy of where the CDR3 ends; the end is completed using the germline J gene. The rearrangement uses TRBV5-6 and TRBJ2-7; D gene unclear. Germline V gene sequence: CDR1 SGHDT, CDR2 YYEEEE. V lost 4 bases and J 1 base, leaving 9 bases between the germline ends. The CDR3 covers 13 residues. CDR3 bases read: TGTGCCAGCAGCCTCCTCCGGTCCTACGAG. Translation gives CASSLLRSYE. The entire CDR3 reads CASSLLRSYEQYF. The full variable domain, in which reference TRBV5-6 and TRBJ2-7 provide the parts outside the CDR3, is DAGVTQSPTHLIKTRGQQVTLRCSPKSGHDTVSWYQQALGQGPQFIFQYYEEEERQRGNFPDRFSGHQFPNYSSELNVNALLLGDSALYLCASSLLRSYEQYFGPGTRLTVT.

The CDR3 sequence: CASRNSYTYEQYF. Partial CDR3 DNA: TGTGCCAGCCGAAACTCATATACCTACGAG. The chain combines TRBV7-2 with TRBJ2-7; D is unclear. With the read ending 3 residues before the CDR3 end, the germline J gene is used to fill in that end. This CDR3 is 13 amino acids long. Germline V gene sequence: CDR1 SGHTA, CDR2 FQGNSA. The V and J ends lost 8 bases and 2 bases respectively, with 13 bases between them.

A word on this clone: The sequenced fragment ends 3 residues before the CDR3 boundary, so the rest is inferred from the germline J gene. V and J are TRBV2 and TRBJ2-3; no definite D call. Germline V gene lookup returns CDR1 SNHLY and CDR2 FYNNEI. The CDR3 is made up of 10 amino acids. Trimming left V 7 bases short and J 6 bases short, with 5 bases between. Here the CDR3 reads CASTGDTQYF. The DNA read from the CDR3 is TGTGCCAGCACCGGGGATACG.

Points on this clone: The CDR3 end is not reached by the read, which stops 3 residues before it; the germline J gene fills it in. V gene TRBV7-6 combines with J gene TRBJ1-2; a possible D gene is TRBD1 (6 bases). Germline CDR1 is SGHVS and CDR2 is FNYEAQ. The CDR3 totals 16 residues. CDR3 DNA (partial): TGTGCCAGCAGCTTATCCAGGGGATACTCCTACAATGAC. This gives the protein CASSLSRGYSYND. The entire CDR3 is CASSLSRGYSYNDYTF.

Concerning this clone: The CDR3 end lies 3 residues beyond the end of the read and is filled in from the germline J gene. This rearrangement joins TRBV6-2 or TRBV6-3 to TRBJ2-2; 8 nucleotides align to TRBD1. The CDR3 spans 15 residues. CDR1 is MNHEY, CDR2 SVGEGT, per germline. The covered CDR3 bases are TGTGCCAGCAGCGGACAGGGAAGAACTAATGAAAAG. This sequence encodes CASSGQGRTNEK. The CDR3 reads in full as CASSGQGRTNEKLFF.

In regard to this clone: The read stops 3 residues short of the end of the CDR3; the missing end is completed from the germline J gene. The rearrangement joins TRBV9 to TRBJ2-1; D call uncertain. V gave up 4 bases and J gave up 6 bases, with 5 bases separating them. The CDR3 has 11 amino acids. Looked up from germline, CDR1 is SGDLS and CDR2 is YYNGEE. The part of the CDR3 DNA that was read is TGTGCCAGCAGCAATCTCAATGAG. It encodes CASSNLNE. The whole CDR3 reads CASSNLNEQFF. Combining the CDR3 with reference TRBV9 and TRBJ2-1 gives the whole variable domain DSGVTQTPKHLITATGQRVTLRCSPRSGDLSVYWYQQSLDQGLQFLIQYYNGEERAKGNILERFSAQQFPDLHSELNLSSLELGDSALYFCASSNLNEQFFGPGTRLTVL.

Note on this clone: The CDR3 end falls 3 residues outside the read, so it is completed with the germline J gene. The V gene is TRBV7-9, the J gene TRBJ2-5; D gene ambiguous. The CDR3 has 14 amino acids. Looked up from germline, CDR1 is SEHNR and CDR2 is FQNEAQ (reference sequence). Trimming took 5 bases from V and 0 from J, leaving 10 bases between them. The CDR3 protein is CASSPSQYQETQYF. The sequenced CDR3 bases are TGTGCCAGCAGCCCATCACAGTACCAAGAGACC.

To note about this clone: The read is 3 residues too short to cover the CDR3 end, so that end is filled in from the germline J gene. V is TRBV2 and J is TRBJ1-2; no firm D call. The germline V gene has CDR1 SNHLY and CDR2 FYNNEI. The CDR3 spans 16 residues. CDR3: CARIPHRSGQYNDYTF. The sequenced part of the CDR3 DNA is TGTGCCCGAATCCCTCATCGGAGCGGGCAGTACAATGAC.

CDR3 DNA, as far as it was read: TGTGCCAGCAGCCGGACAGGGGTCGAGGGGGAG. It yields the protein CASSRTGVEGE. In full, the CDR3 is CASSRTGVEGELFF. J is TRBJ2-2 and V is TRBV12-3 or TRBV12-4; 9 nucleotides line up with TRBD1. The read gets to within 3 residues of the CDR3 end, and the germline J gene fills in the rest. This CDR3 is built from 14 residues. V shed 6 bases and J 8 bases; nucleotides not matched to a gene: 7.

Of note for this clone: Read data end 3 residues before the CDR3 end; the end is taken from the germline J gene. The rearrangement uses TRBV7-9 and TRBJ2-7; 7 nucleotides align to TRBD1. The CDR3 is 12 amino acids. Per the germline V gene, CDR1 is SEHNR and CDR2 is FQNEAQ (reference sequence). With V trimmed by 3 bases and J by 4 bases, 0 bases remained unmatched. CDR3 loop: CASSLTGYEQYF. The sequenced CDR3 bases are TGTGCCAGCAGCTTGACAGGGTACGAG.

With respect to this clone: The read gets to within 3 residues of the CDR3 end, and the germline J gene fills in the rest. This chain uses TRBV5-1 with TRBJ2-2, with D possibly TRBD1 on 6 matching bases. The CDR3 length is 16 residues. V lost 0 bases and J lost 5, with 14 bases in between. Germline V lookup: CDR1 SGHRS, CDR2 YFSETQ. This chain's CDR3 is CASSLAGTPLTGELFF. CDR3 bases read: TGCGCCAGCAGCTTGGCCGGGACACCTCTAACCGGGGAG.

With regard to this clone: The CDR3 end is not reached by the read, which stops 3 residues before it; the germline J gene fills it in. The chain combines TRBV5-1 with TRBJ2-5, with 9 bases lining up with TRBD1. V shed 2 bases, J shed 4 bases, and the junction held 3 bases outside the gene matches. Germline CDR1 is SGHRS and CDR2 is YFSETQ. The CDR3 runs to 14 residues. CDR3 bases read: TGCGCCAGCAGCTTCGGACAGGGGCGAGAGACC. Its protein is CASSFGQGRET. The whole CDR3 protein reads CASSFGQGRETQYF. Full variable domain (remainder filled in from reference TRBV5-1 and TRBJ2-5): KAGVTQTPRYLIKTRGQQVTLSCSPISGHRSVSWYQQTPGQGLQFLFEYFSETQRNKGNFPGRFSGRQFSNSRSEMNVSTLELGDSALYLCASSFGQGRETQYFGPGTRLLVL.

Of note for this clone: Read data end 3 residues before the CDR3 end; the end is taken from the germline J gene. The genes are TRBV30 and TRBJ1-5; D remains ambiguous. CDR3 length: 13 residues. V gave up 2 bases and J gave up 5 bases, with 10 bases separating them. CDR1 and CDR2 from the germline V gene are GTSNPN and SVGIG (reference sequence). The part of the CDR3 DNA that was read is TGTGCCTGGAGTTACCAACGGGATCAGCCC. Encoded protein: CAWSYQRDQP. The whole CDR3 reads CAWSYQRDQPQHF.

In regard to this clone: The read is 3 residues too short to cover the CDR3 end, so that end is filled in from the germline J gene. The rearrangement joins TRBV18 to TRBJ1-1; perhaps TRBD1 as D (5 bases). The CDR3 is made up of 14 amino acids. Germline V gene lookup returns CDR1 KGHSH and CDR2 LQKENI. CDR3 DNA (partial): TGTGCCAGCTCACCAATAGGGGATTCCTACGAG. It encodes CASSPIGDSYE. The whole CDR3 reads CASSPIGDSYEAFF.

Points on this clone: Read coverage stops 3 residues before the CDR3 terminus; the germline J gene supplies the remainder. V usage is TRBV19 and J usage is TRBJ1-2; TRBD1 agrees at 10 bases. The CDR3 loop spans 14 amino acids. The germline V gene has CDR1 LNHDA and CDR2 SQIVND (reference sequence). This CDR3 is CATAKGQGIYDYTF. The sequenced part of the CDR3 DNA is TGTGCCACCGCAAAGGGACAGGGGATCTACGAC.

In regard to this clone: Sequencing ends 3 residues short of the CDR3 end; the germline J gene provides the rest. This chain uses TRBV11-2 with TRBJ2-3, with TRBD2 as a possible D gene (6 bases). The CDR3 runs 15 residues. V gave up 0 bases and J gave up 0 bases, with 7 bases separating them. CDR1 and CDR2 from the germline V gene are SGHAT and FQNNGV. The CDR3 bases that were read are TGTGCCAGCAGCTTAGAAGGAGGGAGCACAGATACG. Amino acid sequence: CASSLEGGSTDT. The whole CDR3 protein reads CASSLEGGSTDTQYF.

A note on this clone: The read stops 3 residues short of the end of the CDR3; the missing end is completed from the germline J gene. This chain joins TRBV19 and TRBJ2-3; 11 nucleotides match TRBD1. With V trimmed by 5 bases and J by 4 bases, 11 bases remained unmatched. CDR3 length: 17 amino acids. Germline V gives CDR1 LNHDA, CDR2 SQIVND (reference sequence). The covered CDR3 bases are TGTGCCAGTAGTCCCTTCTCTCCGGGACAGGGGGCAGATACG. Translation gives CASSPFSPGQGADT. The CDR3, in full, reads CASSPFSPGQGADTQYF.

As concerns this clone: The CDR3 extends 3 residues past the end of the read, so its final part is completed from the germline J gene. V gene TRBV7-2 combines with J gene TRBJ1-2; a possible D gene is TRBD1 (6 bases). Per germline, CDR1 SGHTA and CDR2 FQGNSA. This CDR3 contains 15 residues. The covered CDR3 bases are TGTGCCAGCAGCTTAGCTGGACAGCCCTCCTACGAC. Translating it yields CASSLAGQPSYD. The CDR3 as a whole reads CASSLAGQPSYDYTF.

With respect to this clone: The CDR3 end lies 3 residues beyond the end of the read and is filled in from the germline J gene. The gene calls are TRBV7-9 and TRBJ1-2; the D gene is possibly TRBD1 (5 bases). The length of the CDR3 is 13 residues. Germline assignment: CDR1 SEHNR and CDR2 FQNEAQ (reference sequence). The covered CDR3 bases are TGTGCCAGCAGCCCGGGACTAGCGGGAGGC. The encoded protein is CASSPGLAGG. The full CDR3 protein is CASSPGLAGGYTF.

For this clone: From the germline J gene comes the end of the CDR3, since the read stops 3 residues before it. The rearrangement links TRBV19 to TRBJ2-3, with 7 nucleotides matching TRBD2. Germline loops: CDR1 LNHDA, CDR2 SQIVND (reference sequence). The CDR3 covers 16 residues. The CDR3 loop is CASSGRAAGVGETQYF. The sequenced CDR3 bases are TGTGCCAGTAGTGGGCGCGCGGCGGGAGTTGGAGAGACG.

As regards this clone: Read coverage stops 3 residues before the CDR3 terminus; the germline J gene supplies the remainder. This chain connects TRBV18 to TRBJ1-2; no clear D gene. Looked up from germline, CDR1 is KGHSH and CDR2 is LQKENI. The CDR3 sequence is 15 residues long. The CDR3 DNA, read in part, is TGTGCCAGCTCGCCTACTAGCGGGAGGGCGGGCGAC. Translation: CASSPTSGRAGD. The whole CDR3 is CASSPTSGRAGDYTF.

In regard to this clone: A junction end diverges from the germline sequence, so it may reflect a read error. The CDR3 is cut off 3 residues early in the read; its end comes from the germline J gene. The chain carries TRBV4-2 and TRBJ2-7, with D perhaps given as TRBD1 or TRBD2 (5 bases each). Germline CDR1 LGHNA, CDR2 YNFKEQ. This CDR3 is 15 amino acids long. The sequenced part of the CDR3 DNA is TGCGCCAGCAGCCAAGAAACAACAGGAGGCTACGAG. Translating gives CASSQETTGGYE. The CDR3 in its entirety is CASSQETTGGYEQYF.

For this clone: The read comes to an end 3 residues before the CDR3 does, leaving the germline J gene to fill in the end. The J gene is TRBJ2-2, the V gene TRBV7-3; 11 bases are a match to TRBD1. The J segment lost 6 bases and the V segment lost 2 bases, leaving 8 bases of the junction unmatched. Germline lookup yields CDR1 SGHTA and CDR2 FQGTGA. The CDR3 extends over 17 amino acids. Incomplete CDR3 DNA: TGTGCCAGCAGCTTATATTCTGGACAGGGGGCCGCCGGGGAG. Translating it yields CASSLYSGQGAAGE. The entire CDR3 protein reads CASSLYSGQGAAGELFF. Full variable domain (remainder filled in from reference TRBV7-3 and TRBJ2-2): GAGVSQTPSNKVTEKGKYVELRCDPISGHTALYWYRQSLGQGPEFLIYFQGTGAADDSGLPNDRFFAVRPEGSVSTLKIQRTERGDSAVYLCASSLYSGQGAAGELFFGEGSRLTVL.

About this clone itself: The read terminates 3 residues before the CDR3 end, so the remaining end is supplied by the germline J gene. The V gene is TRBV5-4, the J gene TRBJ2-5, with 8 nucleotides matching TRBD2. The CDR3 has 14 amino acids. The germline V gene encodes CDR1 SGHNT and CDR2 YYREEE (reference sequence). Trimming at V came to 4 bases and at J to 1 base, leaving 3 bases not matched to a gene. The CDR3: CASSRGGAQETQYF. The part of the CDR3 DNA that was read is TGTGCCAGCAGCCGGGGGGGGGCCCAAGAGACC.

With respect to this clone: The DNA ends 3 residues before the CDR3 does, and the rest of the CDR3 is filled in from the germline J gene. The chain joins TRBV13 to TRBJ2-1; no clear D. The CDR3 loop spans 12 amino acids. Germline lookup yields CDR1 PRHDT and CDR2 FYEKMQ (reference sequence). V was trimmed by 11 bases and J by 0 bases, leaving 8 bases between them. This CDR3 is CASGSSYNEQFF. Incomplete CDR3 DNA: TGTGCCTCGGGTAGCTCCTACAATGAG.

Worth noting for this clone: The observed sequence ends 3 residues before the CDR3 terminus, with the missing tail filled in from the germline J gene. The chain links TRBV15 to TRBJ2-7; D not resolved. CDR1 LNHNV and CDR2 YYDKDF come from the germline V gene (reference sequence). Deletions cut 0 bases from V and 4 bases from J, with 7 bases between. The CDR3 loop spans 13 amino acids. CDR3 DNA, as far as it was read: TGTGCCACCAGCAGAGATTTTCGTTACGAG. Protein: CATSRDFRYE. The entire CDR3 is CATSRDFRYEQYF.

For this clone: The read ends 3 residues early relative to the CDR3; the germline J gene fills the gap. The chain employs TRBV2 and TRBJ2-3; possible D gene TRBD1, 6 bases. This CDR3 spans 13 amino acids. Germline values: CDR1 SNHLY, CDR2 FYNNEI. The covered CDR3 bases are TGTGCCAGCAGTTCGGACAGCAATCAGCCG. Amino acids: CASSSDSNQP. From start to end, the CDR3 is CASSSDSNQPQYF.